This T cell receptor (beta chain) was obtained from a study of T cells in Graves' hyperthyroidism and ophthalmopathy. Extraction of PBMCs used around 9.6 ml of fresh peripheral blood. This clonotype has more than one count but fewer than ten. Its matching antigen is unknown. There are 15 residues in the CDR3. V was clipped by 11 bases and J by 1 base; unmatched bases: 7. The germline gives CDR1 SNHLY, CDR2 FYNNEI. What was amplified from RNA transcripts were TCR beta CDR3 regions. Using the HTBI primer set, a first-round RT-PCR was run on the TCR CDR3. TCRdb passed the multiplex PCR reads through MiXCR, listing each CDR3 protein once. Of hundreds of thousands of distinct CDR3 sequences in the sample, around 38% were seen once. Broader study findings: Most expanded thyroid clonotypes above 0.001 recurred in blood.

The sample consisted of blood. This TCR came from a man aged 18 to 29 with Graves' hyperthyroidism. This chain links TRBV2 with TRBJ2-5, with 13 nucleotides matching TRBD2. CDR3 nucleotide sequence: TGTGCCTGCCAGACTAGCGGGAGGTCCCAAGAGACCCAGTACTTC. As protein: CACQTSGRSQETQYF.